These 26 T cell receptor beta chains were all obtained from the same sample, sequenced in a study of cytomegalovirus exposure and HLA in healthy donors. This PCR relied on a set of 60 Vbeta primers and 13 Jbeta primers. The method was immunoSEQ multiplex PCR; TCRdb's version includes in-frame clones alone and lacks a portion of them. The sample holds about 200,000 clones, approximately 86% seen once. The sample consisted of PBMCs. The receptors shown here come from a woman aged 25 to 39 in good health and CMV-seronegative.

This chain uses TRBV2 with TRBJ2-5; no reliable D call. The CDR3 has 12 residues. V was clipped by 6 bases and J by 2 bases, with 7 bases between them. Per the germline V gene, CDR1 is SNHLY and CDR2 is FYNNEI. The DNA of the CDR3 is TGTGCCAGCAGACGAGCACAAGAGACCCAGTACTTC. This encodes CASRRAQETQYF. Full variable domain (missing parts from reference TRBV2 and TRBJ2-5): EPEVTQTPSHQVTQMGQEVILRCVPISNHLYFYWYRQILGQKVEFLVSFYNNEISEKSEIFDDQFSVERPDGSNFTLKIRSTKLEDSAMYFCASRRAQETQYFGPGTRLLVL.

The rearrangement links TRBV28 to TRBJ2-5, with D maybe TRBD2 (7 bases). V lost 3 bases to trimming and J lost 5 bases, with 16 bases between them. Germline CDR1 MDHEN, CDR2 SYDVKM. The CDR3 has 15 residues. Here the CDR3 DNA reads TGTGCCAGCAGTTTCCACCGGGGGGCACGGGAGACCCAGTACTTC. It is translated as CASSFHRGARETQYF.

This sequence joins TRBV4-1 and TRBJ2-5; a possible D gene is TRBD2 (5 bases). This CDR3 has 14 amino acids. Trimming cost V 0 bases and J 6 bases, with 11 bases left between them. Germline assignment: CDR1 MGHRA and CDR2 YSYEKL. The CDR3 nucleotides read TGCGCCAGCAGCCAAGACGAGGGTAAAAAGACCCAGTACTTC. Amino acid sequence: CASSQDEGKKTQYF.

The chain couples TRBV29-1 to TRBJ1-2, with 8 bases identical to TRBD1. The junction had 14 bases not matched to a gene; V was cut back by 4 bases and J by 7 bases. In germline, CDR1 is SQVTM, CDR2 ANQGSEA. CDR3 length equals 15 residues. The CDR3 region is CSVGPLQGARVGYTF. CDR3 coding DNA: TGCAGCGTTGGCCCGCTTCAGGGGGCGCGGGTTGGCTACACCTTC.

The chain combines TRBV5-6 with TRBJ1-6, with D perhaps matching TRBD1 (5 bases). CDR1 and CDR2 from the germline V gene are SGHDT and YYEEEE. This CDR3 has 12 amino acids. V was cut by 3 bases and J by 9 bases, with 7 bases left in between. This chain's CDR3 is CASSSRASPLHF. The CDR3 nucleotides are TGTGCCAGCAGCTCCAGGGCTTCACCCCTCCACTTT.

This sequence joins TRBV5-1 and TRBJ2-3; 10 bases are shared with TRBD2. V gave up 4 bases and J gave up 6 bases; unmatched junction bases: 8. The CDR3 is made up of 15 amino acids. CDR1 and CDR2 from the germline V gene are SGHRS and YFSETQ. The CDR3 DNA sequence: TGCGCCAGCAGCATCCTAGCGGGGGCAGGGGATACGCAGTATTTT. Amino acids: CASSILAGAGDTQYF. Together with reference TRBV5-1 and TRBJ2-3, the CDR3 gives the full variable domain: KAGVTQTPRYLIKTRGQQVTLSCSPISGHRSVSWYQQTPGQGLQFLFEYFSETQRNKGNFPGRFSGRQFSNSRSEMNVSTLELGDSALYLCASSILAGAGDTQYFGPGTRLTVL.

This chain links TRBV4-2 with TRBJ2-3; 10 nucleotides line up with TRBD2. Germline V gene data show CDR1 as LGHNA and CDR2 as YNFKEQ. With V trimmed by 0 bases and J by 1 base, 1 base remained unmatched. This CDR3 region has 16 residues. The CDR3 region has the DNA TGTGCCAGCAGCCAAGATCTAGCGGGGGGCACAGATACGCAGTATTTT. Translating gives CASSQDLAGGTDTQYF.

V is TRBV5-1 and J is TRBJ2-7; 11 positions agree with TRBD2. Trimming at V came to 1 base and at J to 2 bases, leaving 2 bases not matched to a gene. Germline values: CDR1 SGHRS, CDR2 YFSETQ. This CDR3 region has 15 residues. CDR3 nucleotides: TGCGCCAGCAGCTTGATGACTAGCGGGGCCTACGAGCAGTACTTC. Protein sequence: CASSLMTSGAYEQYF.

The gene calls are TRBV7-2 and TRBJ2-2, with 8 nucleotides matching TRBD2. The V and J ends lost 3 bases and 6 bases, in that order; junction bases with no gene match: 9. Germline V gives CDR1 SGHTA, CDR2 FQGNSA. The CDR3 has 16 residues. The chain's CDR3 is CASSFRGGGLPGELFF. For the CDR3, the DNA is TGTGCCAGCAGCTTCCGGGGCGGGGGGTTGCCCGGGGAGCTGTTTTTT.

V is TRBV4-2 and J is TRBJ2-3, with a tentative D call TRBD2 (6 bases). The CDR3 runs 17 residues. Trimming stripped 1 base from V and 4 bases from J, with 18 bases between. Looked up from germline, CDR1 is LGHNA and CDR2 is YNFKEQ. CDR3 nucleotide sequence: TGTGCCAGCAGCCAAGGTTTTAGGGACTTAGGGGCAGATACGCAGTATTTT. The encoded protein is CASSQGFRDLGADTQYF.

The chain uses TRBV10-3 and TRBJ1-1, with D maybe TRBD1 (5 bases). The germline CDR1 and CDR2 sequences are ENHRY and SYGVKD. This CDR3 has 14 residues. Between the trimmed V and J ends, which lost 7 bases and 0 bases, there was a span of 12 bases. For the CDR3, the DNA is TGTGCCATCACACAGGACCTCATGAACACTGAAGCTTTCTTT. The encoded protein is CAITQDLMNTEAFF.

CDR3 loop: CASSYSGLAPQETQYF. The CDR3 DNA reads TGTGCCAGCAGTTACTCCGGGCTAGCTCCGCAAGAGACCCAGTACTTC. This chain uses TRBV6-5 with TRBJ2-5, with TRBD2 as a possible D gene (5 bases). Trimming cost V 0 bases and J 2 bases, with 13 bases left between them. The germline CDR1 and CDR2 sequences are MNHEY and SVGAGI. The CDR3 spans 16 residues.

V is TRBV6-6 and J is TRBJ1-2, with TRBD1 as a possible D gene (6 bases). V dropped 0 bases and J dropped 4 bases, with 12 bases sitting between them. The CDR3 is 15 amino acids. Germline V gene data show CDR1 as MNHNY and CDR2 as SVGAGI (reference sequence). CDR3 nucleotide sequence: TGTGCCAGCAGTTACTCGCGGGGGGGGGCCTATGGCTACACCTTC. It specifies CASSYSRGGAYGYTF.

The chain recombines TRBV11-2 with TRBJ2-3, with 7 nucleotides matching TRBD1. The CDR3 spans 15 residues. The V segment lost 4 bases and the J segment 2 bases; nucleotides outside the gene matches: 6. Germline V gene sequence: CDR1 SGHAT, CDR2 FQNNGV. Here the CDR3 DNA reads TGTGCCAGCAGCTCGAAGACAGGGTACACAGATACGCAGTATTTT. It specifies CASSSKTGYTDTQYF.

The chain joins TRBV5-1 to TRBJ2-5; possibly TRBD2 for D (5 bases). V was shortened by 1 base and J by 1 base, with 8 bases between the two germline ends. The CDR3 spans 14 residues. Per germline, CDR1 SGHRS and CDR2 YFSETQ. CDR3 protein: CASSLTGVQETQYF. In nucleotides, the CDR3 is TGCGCCAGCAGCTTGACCGGGGTCCAAGAGACCCAGTACTTC.

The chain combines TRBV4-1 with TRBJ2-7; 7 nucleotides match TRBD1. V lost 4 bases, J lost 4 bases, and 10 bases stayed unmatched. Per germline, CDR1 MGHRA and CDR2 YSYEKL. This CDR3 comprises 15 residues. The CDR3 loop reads CASSPKTGSGYEQYF. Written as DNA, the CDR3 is TGCGCCAGCAGCCCGAAGACAGGGTCCGGGTACGAGCAGTACTTC.

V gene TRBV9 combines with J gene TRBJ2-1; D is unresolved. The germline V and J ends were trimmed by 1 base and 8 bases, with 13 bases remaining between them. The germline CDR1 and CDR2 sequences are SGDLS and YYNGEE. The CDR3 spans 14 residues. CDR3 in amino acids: CASSVLESGYEQFF. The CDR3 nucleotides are TGTGCCAGCAGCGTACTAGAAAGTGGGTATGAGCAGTTCTTC.

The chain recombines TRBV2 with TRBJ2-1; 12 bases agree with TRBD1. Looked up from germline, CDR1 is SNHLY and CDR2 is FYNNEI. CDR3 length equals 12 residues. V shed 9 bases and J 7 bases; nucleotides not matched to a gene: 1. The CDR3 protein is CARGQGANEQFF. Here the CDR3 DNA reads TGTGCCAGGGGACAGGGGGCGAATGAGCAGTTCTTC.

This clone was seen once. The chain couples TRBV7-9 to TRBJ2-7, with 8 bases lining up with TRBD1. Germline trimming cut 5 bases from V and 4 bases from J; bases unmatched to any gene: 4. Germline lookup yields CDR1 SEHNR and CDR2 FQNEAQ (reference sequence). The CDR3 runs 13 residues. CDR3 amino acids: CASSLRQGYEQYF. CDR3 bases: TGTGCCAGCAGCCTGAGACAGGGGTACGAGCAGTACTTC.

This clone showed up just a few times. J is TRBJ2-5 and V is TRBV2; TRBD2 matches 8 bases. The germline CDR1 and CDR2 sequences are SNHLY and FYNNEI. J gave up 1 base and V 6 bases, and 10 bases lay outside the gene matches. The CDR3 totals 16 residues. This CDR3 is CASRWRAGGTQETQYF. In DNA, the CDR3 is TGTGCCAGCAGGTGGCGGGCGGGGGGTACCCAAGAGACCCAGTACTTC. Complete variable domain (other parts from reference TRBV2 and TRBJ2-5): EPEVTQTPSHQVTQMGQEVILRCVPISNHLYFYWYRQILGQKVEFLVSFYNNEISEKSEIFDDQFSVERPDGSNFTLKIRSTKLEDSAMYFCASRWRAGGTQETQYFGPGTRLLVL.

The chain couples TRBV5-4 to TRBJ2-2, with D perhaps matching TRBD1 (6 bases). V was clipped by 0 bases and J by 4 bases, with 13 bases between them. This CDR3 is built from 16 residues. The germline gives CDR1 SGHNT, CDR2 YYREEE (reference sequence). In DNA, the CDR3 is TGTGCCAGCAGCTTGGGGGGGCAGGTTGTCACCGGGGAGCTGTTTTTT. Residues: CASSLGGQVVTGELFF.

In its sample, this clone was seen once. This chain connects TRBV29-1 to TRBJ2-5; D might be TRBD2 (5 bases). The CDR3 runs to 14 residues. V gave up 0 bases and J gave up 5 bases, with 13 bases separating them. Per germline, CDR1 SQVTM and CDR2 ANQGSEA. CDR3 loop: CSVEEVNTGETQYF. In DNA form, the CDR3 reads TGCAGCGTTGAAGAGGTGAACACGGGGGAGACCCAGTACTTC.

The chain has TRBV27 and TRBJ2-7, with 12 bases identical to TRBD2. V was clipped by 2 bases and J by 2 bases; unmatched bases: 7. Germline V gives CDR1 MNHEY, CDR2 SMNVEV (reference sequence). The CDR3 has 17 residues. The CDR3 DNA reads TGTGCCAGCAGTTTACCCCCTCTAGCGGGAGGGGCCTACGAGCAGTACTTC. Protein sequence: CASSLPPLAGGAYEQYF.

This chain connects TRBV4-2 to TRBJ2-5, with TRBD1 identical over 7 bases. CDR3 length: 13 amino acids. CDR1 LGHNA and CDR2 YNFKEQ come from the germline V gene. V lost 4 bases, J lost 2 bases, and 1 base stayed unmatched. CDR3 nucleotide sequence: TGTGCCAGCAGCCGGGACAGACAAGAGACCCAGTACTTC. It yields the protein CASSRDRQETQYF.

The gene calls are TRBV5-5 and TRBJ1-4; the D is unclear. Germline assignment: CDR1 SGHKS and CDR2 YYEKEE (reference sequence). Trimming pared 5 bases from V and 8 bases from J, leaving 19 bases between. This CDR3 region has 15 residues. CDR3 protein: CASSKFVPRAEKLFF. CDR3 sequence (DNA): TGTGCCAGCAGTAAGTTTGTCCCCCGAGCCGAAAAACTGTTTTTT.

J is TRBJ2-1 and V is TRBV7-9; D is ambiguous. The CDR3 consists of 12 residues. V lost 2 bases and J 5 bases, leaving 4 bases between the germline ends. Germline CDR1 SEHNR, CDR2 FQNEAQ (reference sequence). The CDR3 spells CASSLSDNEQFF. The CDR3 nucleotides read TGTGCCAGCAGCTTAAGCGACAATGAGCAGTTCTTC.